The 18 T cell receptor beta chains in this list originate from one sample, sequenced in a study of T-cell memory formation after mild COVID-19. TCRdb reprocessed the 5' RACE reads with MiXCR, giving one entry per CDR3 protein. The table records about 560,000 distinct CDR3 sequences, around 15% of them present only once. Sequencing was carried out using PBMCs or a T cell subset sorted from them (not recorded which). The receptors originated from an adult woman who had mild COVID-19 (a few samples of this study predate the infection). Cell type and time point are not known.

The genes are TRBV4-1 and TRBJ2-1, with 11 bases that match TRBD2. The length of the CDR3 is 17 residues. Trimming cost V 1 base and J 4 bases; bases outside gene matches: 6. CDR1 is MGHRA and CDR2 is YSYEKL in the germline V gene. The CDR3 nucleotides are TGCGCCAGCAGCCAAGCCCCACTAGCGGGAGAATACAATGAGCAGTTCTTC. Translating it yields CASSQAPLAGEYNEQFF.

This clonotype was counted a few times. The V and J genes are TRBV27 and TRBJ2-2; 11 positions match TRBD2. V gave up 6 bases and J gave up 2 bases; unmatched junction bases: 5. The CDR3 has 16 residues. Germline CDR1 and CDR2: MNHEY and SMNVEV (reference sequence). The CDR3 is CASRPGTSGNTGELFF. CDR3 nucleotides: TGTGCCAGCAGACCGGGGACTAGCGGAAACACCGGGGAGCTGTTTTTT.

The chain is built from TRBV23-1 and TRBJ1-6; D is unclear. TRBV23-1 is noted as an ORF with a role that remains uncertain. Trimming cost V 3 bases and J 3 bases, with 9 bases left between them. This CDR3 region has 15 residues. In DNA form, the CDR3 reads TGCGCCAGCAGTCACAGGCCCTACTATAATTCACCCCTCCACTTT. Its translation: CASSHRPYYNSPLHF.

This clonotype was seen a few times. The V gene is TRBV5-1, the J gene TRBJ2-5; the D is unclear. The ends were cut back, 4 bases at V and 2 bases at J, with 12 bases in the middle. Germline V gene data show CDR1 as SGHRS and CDR2 as YFSETQ. The CDR3 sequence is 14 residues long. The CDR3 reads CASSPPTAQETQYF. In DNA form, the CDR3 reads TGCGCCAGCAGCCCCCCGACTGCTCAAGAGACCCAGTACTTC.

The chain has TRBV7-2 and TRBJ2-7; D remains ambiguous. V dropped 3 bases and J dropped 2 bases, with 11 bases sitting between them. This CDR3 spans 14 amino acids. From germline, CDR1 is SGHTA and CDR2 FQGNSA. Here the CDR3 reads CASSFGRITYEQYF. The CDR3 DNA follows: TGTGCCAGCAGCTTCGGACGGATTACCTACGAGCAGTACTTC.

This clonotype appeared many times. The chain has TRBV7-3 and TRBJ1-1; D unclear. V lost 2 bases, J lost 9 bases, and 10 bases lay in between. The CDR3 contains 12 residues. Germline V gives CDR1 SGHTA, CDR2 FQGTGA. CDR3 DNA sequence: TGTGCCAGCAGCTTACCGGATGGTCAAGCTTTCTTT. Translation gives CASSLPDGQAFF.

The gene calls are TRBV10-3 and TRBJ2-7; the D is unclear. CDR1 is ENHRY and CDR2 is SYGVKD in the germline V gene. V lost 0 bases to trimming and J lost 1 base, with 10 bases between them. The CDR3 length is 15 residues. The CDR3 sequence: CAISESGRASYEQYF. CDR3 in DNA: TGTGCCATCAGTGAGTCCGGACGGGCTTCCTACGAGCAGTACTTC.

The rearrangement joins TRBV3-1 to TRBJ2-7, with TRBD2 matching 15 bases. Trimming took 1 base from V and 5 from J; bases not matched to a gene: 6. CDR3 size: 17 residues. Germline assignment: CDR1 LGHDT and CDR2 YNNKEL (reference sequence). CDR3 DNA sequence: TGTGCCAGCAGCCAAGCCGGGACTAGCGGGAGGTCCAACGAGCAGTACTTC. Protein sequence: CASSQAGTSGRSNEQYF.

CDR3 protein: CAWRSPGLALKSYNEQFF. As DNA, the CDR3 is TGTGCCTGGAGAAGCCCGGGACTAGCGCTTAAATCCTACAATGAGCAGTTCTTC. The J gene is TRBJ2-1, the V gene TRBV30; TRBD2 agrees at 10 bases. The CDR3 loop spans 18 amino acids. Trimming cost V 3 bases and J 1 base; bases outside gene matches: 12. The germline V gene encodes CDR1 GTSNPN and CDR2 SVGIG (reference sequence).

The chain has TRBV7-3 and TRBJ2-1; D ambiguous. Trimming cost V 4 bases and J 5 bases, with 9 bases left between them. There are 13 residues in the CDR3. Germline loops: CDR1 SGHTA, CDR2 FQGTGA. CDR3 DNA: TGTGCCAGCAGCTCCTACTATGACAATGAGCAGTTCTTC. It encodes CASSSYYDNEQFF.

V usage is TRBV9 and J usage is TRBJ1-2; 7 bases are shared with TRBD1. Trimming cost V 0 bases and J 8 bases; bases outside gene matches: 7. The CDR3 has 14 residues. Germline CDR1 is SGDLS and CDR2 is YYNGEE. This chain's CDR3 is CASSVAVTGYGYTF. The DNA for the CDR3 is TGTGCCAGCAGCGTAGCAGTGACAGGGTACGGCTACACCTTC.

This sequence joins TRBV5-1 and TRBJ1-2; D gene ambiguous. CDR1 SGHRS and CDR2 YFSETQ come from the germline V gene. The CDR3 sequence is 12 residues long. Trimming took off 0 bases at V and 6 bases at J, with 6 bases between the two ends. The CDR3 loop is CASSLEEDGYTF. The DNA of the CDR3 is TGCGCCAGCAGCTTGGAGGAGGATGGCTACACCTTC.

The V gene is TRBV13, the J gene TRBJ1-2; D gene unclear. CDR3 length: 14 amino acids. Trimming pared 3 bases from V and 3 bases from J, leaving 11 bases between. Germline V lookup: CDR1 PRHDT, CDR2 FYEKMQ (reference sequence). The CDR3 protein is CASSLTGFDYGYTF. The CDR3 DNA reads TGTGCCAGCAGCTTGACCGGCTTCGACTATGGCTACACCTTC.

This clonotype was observed a few times. The chain uses TRBV12-3 or TRBV12-4 and TRBJ1-2; TRBD1 matches 8 bases. With V trimmed by 6 bases and J by 6 bases, 12 bases remained unmatched. The CDR3 consists of 15 residues. The CDR3 DNA follows: TGTGCCAGCAGCGCTGACAGGGGCAAGGTGGATGGCTACACCTTC. Translating gives CASSADRGKVDGYTF.

The rearrangement links TRBV29-1 to TRBJ2-1; TRBD2 agrees at 10 bases. The V segment lost 6 bases and the J segment 5 bases; nucleotides outside the gene matches: 7. The CDR3 totals 14 residues. Germline V gene sequence: CDR1 SQVTM, CDR2 ANQGSEA. CDR3 in DNA: TGCAGCGTCTACCACGGGACTAGCGACAATGAGCAGTTCTTC. Translation: CSVYHGTSDNEQFF.

This clonotype was seen more than once but under ten times. The chain couples TRBV23-1 to TRBJ2-3; 7 bases map to TRBD2. TRBV23-1 qualifies as an ORF whose function is uncertain. This CDR3 is built from 15 residues. The J segment lost 5 bases and the V segment lost 0 bases, leaving 5 bases of the junction unmatched. The CDR3 DNA reads as TGCGCCAGCAGTCAATCGCAACGGGGGGTAGATACGCAGTATTTT. Encoded protein: CASSQSQRGVDTQYF.

In this sample, this clonotype turned up a few times. This sequence joins TRBV6-2 or TRBV6-3 and TRBJ1-5; the D gene is possibly TRBD1 (6 bases). Trimming left V 6 bases short and J 5 bases short, with 17 bases between. Looked up from germline, CDR1 is MNHEY and CDR2 is SVGEGT. This CDR3 region has 15 residues. CDR3 region: CASSRLRQEHQPQHF. The CDR3 bases are TGTGCCAGCAGCCGCCTAAGACAGGAACATCAGCCCCAGCATTTT.

The chain links TRBV24-1 to TRBJ2-5; 8 bases match TRBD1. From germline, CDR1 is KGHDR and CDR2 SFDVKD. J gave up 2 bases and V 2 bases, and 6 bases lay outside the gene matches. This CDR3 contains 16 residues. The CDR3 here is CATSDWGQARQETQYF. CDR3 DNA sequence: TGTGCCACCAGTGATTGGGGACAGGCCAGACAAGAGACCCAGTACTTC.